These 25 T cell receptor beta chains were sequenced from one sample in a study of technical replicates of blood from a handful of donors. Produced via immunoSEQ multiplex PCR; TCRdb's table is partial and in-frame only. The table includes about 83,000 clones, roughly 90% detected once. Sequenced sample: T cells isolated from PBMCs. These receptors came from a human donor in good health.

The chain links TRBV9 to TRBJ1-3; no clear D. This CDR3 is 18 amino acids long. Germline V gene lookup returns CDR1 SGDLS and CDR2 YYNGEE. Trimming cost V 0 bases and J 2 bases, with 18 bases left between them. CDR3 bases: TGTGCCAGCAGCGTAGCTATCTGGAGCGGAGTGGCTGGAAACACCATATATTTT. Its translation: CASSVAIWSGVAGNTIYF.

The rearrangement joins TRBV9 to TRBJ2-7; 8 nucleotides match TRBD2. Germline assignment: CDR1 SGDLS and CDR2 YYNGEE. The CDR3 is 15 residues long. V dropped 3 bases and J dropped 0; count of bases not matched to a gene: 5. The CDR3 DNA is TGTGCCAGCAGCGCGGGAGGGGACTTCTCCTACGAGCAGTACTTC. Translation gives CASSAGGDFSYEQYF. Together with reference TRBV9 and TRBJ2-7, the CDR3 gives the full variable domain: DSGVTQTPKHLITATGQRVTLRCSPRSGDLSVYWYQQSLDQGLQFLIQYYNGEERAKGNILERFSAQQFPDLHSELNLSSLELGDSALYFCASSAGGDFSYEQYFGPGTRLTVT.

Here the CDR3 reads CAWSVGTGGSYGYTF. The DNA for the CDR3 is TGTGCCTGGAGTGTGGGGACAGGGGGAAGTTATGGCTACACCTTC. The chain carries TRBV30 and TRBJ1-2, with 11 positions matching TRBD1. V lost 0 bases, J lost 5 bases, and 5 bases stayed unmatched. Germline values: CDR1 GTSNPN, CDR2 SVGIG (reference sequence). This CDR3 is built from 15 residues.

V and J are TRBV4-1 and TRBJ2-7; D unclear. CDR1 and CDR2 from the germline V gene are MGHRA and YSYEKL. Trimming cost V 1 base and J 0 bases, with 16 bases left between them. The CDR3 has 17 residues. This CDR3 is CASSQAVLAASSYEQYF. The CDR3 nucleotides read TGCGCCAGCAGCCAAGCTGTGTTGGCTGCCAGCTCCTACGAGCAGTACTTC.

CDR3 region: CASSLVGAGSEETQYF. Written as DNA, the CDR3 is TGTGCCAGCAGCTTGGTGGGAGCAGGTTCGGAGGAGACCCAGTACTTC. The chain has TRBV11-3 and TRBJ2-5, with D perhaps matching TRBD2 (5 bases). CDR3 length: 16 amino acids. Germline V gene sequence: CDR1 SGHNT, CDR2 YENEEA. V was pared by 3 bases and J by 5 bases, with 19 bases between.

The chain combines TRBV27 with TRBJ2-7; TRBD2 agrees at 9 bases. There are 19 residues in the CDR3. Germline CDR1 and CDR2: MNHEY and SMNVEV (reference sequence). The ends lost 7 bases at V and 2 bases at J; junction bases unmatched: 21. Written as DNA, the CDR3 is TGTGCCAGCAACTGTCCGGATAGCGGGAGAAAGGGGGGCCCCTACGAGCAGTACTTC. Translation: CASNCPDSGRKGGPYEQYF.

V usage is TRBV7-2 and J usage is TRBJ2-2; 12 bases map to TRBD2. V shed 3 bases, J shed 7 bases, and the junction held 9 bases outside the gene matches. Germline V gives CDR1 SGHTA, CDR2 FQGNSA. The CDR3 is 17 amino acids. The chain's CDR3 is CASSLGLAGGPYGELFF. CDR3 coding DNA: TGTGCCAGCAGCTTGGGGCTAGCGGGAGGGCCGTACGGGGAGCTGTTTTTT.

The genes are TRBV7-3 and TRBJ2-1; maybe TRBD2 (5 bases). The CDR3 runs to 14 residues. V lost 5 bases and J lost 5, with 13 bases in between. Germline CDR1 and CDR2: SGHTA and FQGTGA. CDR3 sequence reads: CASSQGTSDNEQFF. CDR3 nucleotides: TGTGCCAGCAGCCAAGGCACTAGTGACAATGAGCAGTTCTTC.

The chain combines TRBV4-1 with TRBJ2-1, with D possibly matching TRBD1 (6 bases). This CDR3 has 12 residues. Germline V gives CDR1 MGHRA, CDR2 YSYEKL. V gave up 0 bases and J gave up 10 bases, with 7 bases separating them. The CDR3 is CASSQDRGEQFF. As DNA, the CDR3 is TGCGCCAGCAGCCAAGATAGGGGGGAGCAGTTCTTC.

This clone was found once. J is TRBJ1-3 and V is TRBV28; D unclear. From germline, CDR1 is MDHEN and CDR2 SYDVKM. V was cut by 6 bases and J by 0 bases, with 18 bases left in between. CDR3 size: 17 residues. As DNA, the CDR3 is TGTGCCAGCAGCCCCGATACTACGGTGAACTCTGGAAACACCATATATTTT. Protein product: CASSPDTTVNSGNTIYF.

The chain carries TRBV2 and TRBJ1-1; D is perhaps TRBD1 (5 bases). CDR1 is SNHLY and CDR2 is FYNNEI in the germline V gene. The CDR3 is 15 amino acids. Trimming pared 6 bases from V and 8 bases from J, leaving 22 bases between. CDR3 in DNA: TGTGCCAGCAGCTTAGAAGCCGGGACGGGGGGAGAAGCTTTCTTT. Translating it yields CASSLEAGTGGEAFF.

This sequence joins TRBV19 and TRBJ2-7; the match to TRBD1 covers 9 bases. CDR3 length: 15 amino acids. Unmatched junction bases numbered 8, after V lost 8 bases and J lost 0 bases. The V gene's germline CDR1 is LNHDA and CDR2 SQIVND (reference sequence). The CDR3 sequence is CASSQPGQGSYEQYF. Written as DNA, the CDR3 is TGTGCCAGTTCACAACCGGGACAGGGCTCCTACGAGCAGTACTTC.

The J gene is TRBJ2-5, the V gene TRBV7-3, with D unresolved. Trimming left V 1 base short and J 2 bases short, with 11 bases between. Germline V gene data show CDR1 as SGHTA and CDR2 as FQGTGA. CDR3 length equals 15 residues. For the CDR3, the DNA is TGTGCCAGCAGCTTAAACGGAGCTCCGCAAGAGACCCAGTACTTC. The encoded protein is CASSLNGAPQETQYF. Based on the CDR3 plus reference TRBV7-3 and TRBJ2-5, the full variable domain is GAGVSQTPSNKVTEKGKYVELRCDPISGHTALYWYRQSLGQGPEFLIYFQGTGAADDSGLPNDRFFAVRPEGSVSTLKIQRTERGDSAVYLCASSLNGAPQETQYFGPGTRLLVL.

The chain has TRBV7-9 and TRBJ1-5; 9 nucleotides line up with TRBD1. V dropped 2 bases and J dropped 1; count of bases not matched to a gene: 9. The CDR3 runs 18 residues. CDR1 is SEHNR, CDR2 FQNEAQ, per germline (reference sequence). The CDR3 sequence is CASSLYPDRGESNQPQHF. The CDR3 region has the DNA TGTGCCAGCAGCTTATACCCAGACAGGGGGGAAAGCAATCAGCCCCAGCATTTT.

This sequence joins TRBV9 and TRBJ1-3; tentative D call: TRBD1 (6 bases). V lost 4 bases and J lost 0, with 14 bases in between. The CDR3 has 16 residues. The germline V gene encodes CDR1 SGDLS and CDR2 YYNGEE. The CDR3 bases are TGTGCCAGCAGCTCCCAGGGGCTCCACTCTGGAAACACCATATATTTT. As protein: CASSSQGLHSGNTIYF.

The chain uses TRBV5-4 and TRBJ2-3; the match to TRBD2 covers 13 bases. Germline V lookup: CDR1 SGHNT, CDR2 YYREEE (reference sequence). The CDR3 is made up of 17 amino acids. The trim removed 4 bases at V and 4 bases at J, leaving 9 bases unmatched. CDR3 region: CASSTGPLAGGPDTQYF. The CDR3 region has the DNA TGTGCCAGCAGCACTGGGCCACTAGCGGGAGGGCCAGATACGCAGTATTTT.

CDR3 protein: CASSEETSGLSEAFF. CDR3 in DNA: TGTGCCAGCAGTGAAGAAACATCGGGATTAAGTGAAGCTTTCTTT. The chain carries TRBV2 and TRBJ1-1, with D hard to call. Between the trimmed V and J ends, which lost 1 base and 7 bases, there was a span of 16 bases. The CDR3 runs to 15 residues. The V gene's germline CDR1 is SNHLY and CDR2 FYNNEI.

This clone has just one count. This sequence joins TRBV28 and TRBJ2-7; a weak D match, TRBD2 (6 bases). There are 16 residues in the CDR3. Trimming took off 8 bases at V and 0 bases at J, with 20 bases between the two ends. CDR1 is MDHEN, CDR2 SYDVKM, per germline. This chain's CDR3 is CASRKIGTAVSYEQYF. The DNA for the CDR3 is TGTGCCAGCCGCAAAATAGGGACTGCGGTCTCCTACGAGCAGTACTTC.

CDR3 protein: CASRLGEGNQPQHF. The DNA for the CDR3 is TGCGCCAGCAGGCTGGGGGAGGGCAATCAGCCCCAGCATTTT. The rearrangement joins TRBV5-1 to TRBJ1-5; D may be TRBD1 (5 bases). V gave up 5 bases and J gave up 2 bases, with 11 bases separating them. In germline, CDR1 is SGHRS, CDR2 YFSETQ. This CDR3 has 14 residues.

Only one count was recorded for this clone. The chain recombines TRBV9 with TRBJ2-3; D not certain. Trimming cost V 4 bases and J 6 bases, with 12 bases left between them. The CDR3 consists of 13 residues. The germline gives CDR1 SGDLS, CDR2 YYNGEE. CDR3 DNA: TGTGCCAGCAGCCCCAGAGGCTTGGATACGCAGTATTTT. This gives the protein CASSPRGLDTQYF.

The chain recombines TRBV9 with TRBJ1-1, with D tentatively TRBD1 (5 bases). V lost 0 bases and J 1 base, leaving 13 bases between the germline ends. The germline V gene has CDR1 SGDLS and CDR2 YYNGEE. The CDR3 contains 16 residues. CDR3 loop: CASSVAGIQANTEAFF. The CDR3 nucleotides are TGTGCCAGCAGCGTAGCAGGGATTCAAGCGAACACTGAAGCTTTCTTT.

In its sample, this clone was seen a few times. The rearrangement links TRBV5-1 to TRBJ1-1, with unresolved D. The CDR3 is 13 residues long. Trimming shortened V by 1 base and J by 3 bases, and 7 bases separated the two germline ends. From germline, CDR1 is SGHRS and CDR2 YFSETQ. The CDR3 here is CASSLNGYTEAFF. In DNA form, the CDR3 reads TGCGCCAGCAGCTTGAACGGGTACACTGAAGCTTTCTTT.

V is TRBV11-2 and J is TRBJ1-4; a weak D match, TRBD1 (5 bases). CDR1 is SGHAT and CDR2 is FQNNGV in the germline V gene. The CDR3 contains 14 residues. Trimming left V 5 bases short and J 7 bases short, with 14 bases between. The chain's CDR3 is CASSAGGLGEKLFF. DNA for the CDR3: TGTGCCAGCAGCGCCGGGGGTTTGGGTGAAAAACTGTTTTTT.

The rearrangement joins TRBV6-1 to TRBJ2-7; a weak D match, TRBD1 (6 bases). Germline V gene lookup returns CDR1 MNHNS and CDR2 SASEGT. The CDR3 contains 14 residues. V was clipped by 3 bases and J by 4 bases, with 13 bases between them. CDR3 region: CASSDVGQGYEQYF. CDR3 DNA sequence: TGTGCCAGCAGTGACGTTGGGCAGGGGTACGAGCAGTACTTC.

The rearrangement joins TRBV4-1 to TRBJ1-2; 8 bases are shared with TRBD1. The germline gives CDR1 MGHRA, CDR2 YSYEKL. Trimming at V came to 0 bases and at J to 3 bases, leaving 3 bases not matched to a gene. This CDR3 comprises 15 residues. CDR3 in DNA: TGCGCCAGCAGCCAAGACAGGGGGCGCGACTATGGCTACACCTTC. Amino acids: CASSQDRGRDYGYTF.